The 15 T cell receptor beta chains below come from one sample, sequenced in a study of blood T cell repertoires in COVID-19. Clones were sequenced by immunoSEQ multiplex PCR, and TCRdb holds only the in-frame ones, with some missing. The sample holds more than 60,000 clones, around 90% seen once. The sequenced material came from PBMCs or T cells enriched from blood (not recorded which). These TCRs come from a woman aged 40-49 years who had recovered from COVID-19.

The chain links TRBV9 to TRBJ2-5, with 9 bases lining up with TRBD2. The CDR3 is made up of 13 amino acids. Germline loops: CDR1 SGDLS, CDR2 YYNGEE. The junction had 7 bases not matched to a gene; V was cut back by 3 bases and J by 10 bases. CDR3 protein: CASSAAGGLDQYF. CDR3 coding DNA: TGTGCCAGCAGCGCCGCGGGGGGGCTGGACCAGTACTTC.

This chain uses TRBV4-1 with TRBJ1-1, with D perhaps matching TRBD1 (5 bases). With 4 bases removed from V and 4 bases from J, the gap between germline ends came to 13 bases. The length of the CDR3 is 14 residues. From germline, CDR1 is MGHRA and CDR2 YSYEKL. In DNA, the CDR3 is TGCGCCAGCAGCCTCCGAGGGGAGGGCACTGAAGCTTTCTTT. It specifies CASSLRGEGTEAFF.

The chain carries TRBV19 and TRBJ1-2, with a tentative D call TRBD1 (6 bases). The germline V and J ends were trimmed by 3 bases and 1 base, with 18 bases remaining between them. The CDR3 runs 17 residues. Per the germline V gene, CDR1 is LNHDA and CDR2 is SQIVND (reference sequence). The CDR3 DNA reads as TGTGCCAGTAGTATTCCCGGCGGGGGGACAATTAACTATGGCTACACCTTC. Amino acids: CASSIPGGGTINYGYTF.

This clone has just one count. V usage is TRBV19 and J usage is TRBJ1-1; 7 bases are shared with TRBD1. The CDR3 has 13 residues. The V gene's germline CDR1 is LNHDA and CDR2 SQIVND (reference sequence). V dropped 5 bases and J dropped 5; count of bases not matched to a gene: 5. CDR3 residues: CASSGIQGTEAFF. The CDR3 bases are TGTGCCAGTAGTGGAATACAGGGGACTGAAGCTTTCTTT.

The chain combines TRBV9 with TRBJ2-5; D remains unclear. CDR3 length equals 14 residues. V lost 0 bases, J lost 2 bases, and 8 bases lay in between. CDR1 and CDR2 from the germline V gene are SGDLS and YYNGEE. The DNA of the CDR3 is TGTGCCAGCAGCGTAGCTGGCAGACAAGAGACCCAGTACTTC. Amino acids: CASSVAGRQETQYF. The full variable domain, in which reference TRBV9 and TRBJ2-5 provide the parts outside the CDR3, is DSGVTQTPKHLITATGQRVTLRCSPRSGDLSVYWYQQSLDQGLQFLIQYYNGEERAKGNILERFSAQQFPDLHSELNLSSLELGDSALYFCASSVAGRQETQYFGPGTRLLVL.

The gene calls are TRBV3-1 (or the pseudogene TRBV3-2) and TRBJ2-1; 8 bases are a match to TRBD2. This CDR3 is 14 amino acids long. After removal of 4 bases from V and 9 bases from J, the junction contained 8 bases not matched to a gene. CDR1 and CDR2 (germline): LGHDT, YNNKEL (reference sequence). The CDR3 spells CASSRGLERGEQFF. The CDR3 nucleotides read TGTGCCAGCAGCCGGGGACTAGAAAGGGGTGAGCAGTTCTTC.

The CDR3: CASSLSIGGTPYNEQFF. CDR3 nucleotides: TGTGCCAGCAGTTTAAGTATCGGGGGGACGCCGTACAATGAGCAGTTCTTC. The rearrangement joins TRBV27 to TRBJ2-1; 7 bases are a match to TRBD2. The CDR3 is 17 residues long. With 2 bases clipped from V and 4 bases from J, the junction kept 11 bases outside the gene matches. Per germline, CDR1 MNHEY and CDR2 SMNVEV (reference sequence).

CDR3 amino acids: CASSLEVGRGRPYNEQFF. CDR3 nucleotide sequence: TGTGCCAGCAGCTTAGAGGTGGGGCGGGGCCGTCCCTACAATGAGCAGTTCTTC. V usage is TRBV7-2 and J usage is TRBJ2-1; tentatively, D is TRBD2 (6 bases). Trimming pared 1 base from V and 2 bases from J, leaving 18 bases between. CDR3 length: 18 amino acids. The germline V gene encodes CDR1 SGHTA and CDR2 FQGNSA.

The count of this clone is one. This chain connects TRBV18 to TRBJ1-1; D remains ambiguous. Between the trimmed V and J ends, which lost 6 bases and 0 bases, there was a span of 14 bases. From germline, CDR1 is KGHSH and CDR2 LQKENI. This CDR3 has 15 residues. CDR3 amino acids: CASSPVEVMNTEAFF. In DNA, the CDR3 is TGTGCCAGCTCCCCTGTTGAGGTCATGAACACTGAAGCTTTCTTT.

The chain couples TRBV28 to TRBJ1-5, with D perhaps matching TRBD1 (6 bases). The CDR3 totals 13 residues. The V end was cut by 3 bases, the J end by 9 bases, with 12 bases between. Germline lookup yields CDR1 MDHEN and CDR2 SYDVKM. The CDR3 DNA reads TGTGCCAGCAGTTTGGCAGGGGCTCCGCCCCAGCATTTT. Translating gives CASSLAGAPPQHF. Supplemented by reference TRBV28 and TRBJ1-5, the full variable domain reads DVKVTQSSRYLVKRTGEKVFLECVQDMDHENMFWYRQDPGLGLRLIYFSYDVKMKEKGDIPEGYSVSREKKERFSLILESASTNQTSMYLCASSLAGAPPQHFGDGTRLSIL.

The chain recombines TRBV9 with TRBJ2-2; D call uncertain. CDR3 length equals 15 residues. Trimming shortened V by 0 bases and J by 2 bases, and 8 bases separated the two germline ends. Germline assignment: CDR1 SGDLS and CDR2 YYNGEE. This CDR3 is CASSVGGSNTGELFF. CDR3 DNA sequence: TGTGCCAGCAGCGTAGGCGGCAGTAACACCGGGGAGCTGTTTTTT.

The genes are TRBV6-5 and TRBJ1-2; TRBD1 agrees at 7 bases. The CDR3 extends over 13 amino acids. V was clipped by 5 bases and J by 8 bases; unmatched bases: 8. CDR1 is MNHEY, CDR2 SVGAGI, per germline. CDR3 sequence (DNA): TGTGCCAGCAGTCCGGACAGGAGTACGGGCTACACCTTC. Translated: CASSPDRSTGYTF.

The chain employs TRBV6-1 and TRBJ2-2; 11 bases map to TRBD2. The junction had 4 bases not matched to a gene; V was cut back by 7 bases and J by 3 bases. Germline V lookup: CDR1 MNHNS, CDR2 SASEGT. The CDR3 extends over 15 amino acids. DNA for the CDR3: TGTGCCAGCACCCAACTAGCGGGGGACACCGGGGAGCTGTTTTTT. Translated: CASTQLAGDTGELFF.

The genes are TRBV19 and TRBJ1-6; 7 nucleotides agree with TRBD1. CDR3 length: 15 residues. The germline V gene has CDR1 LNHDA and CDR2 SQIVND (reference sequence). V trimming: 4 bases; J trimming: 9 bases; junction bases outside the gene matches: 9. This chain's CDR3 is CASSTSPGQISPLHF. In DNA form, the CDR3 reads TGTGCCAGTAGTACAAGTCCGGGACAGATTTCACCCCTCCACTTT.

This sequence joins TRBV11-3 and TRBJ2-3, with D possibly TRBD1 on 5 matching bases. The germline V and J ends were trimmed by 5 bases and 3 bases, with 9 bases remaining between them. The CDR3 has 13 residues. Germline CDR1 reads SGHNT; CDR2 reads YENEEA. The CDR3 DNA follows: TGTGCCAGCAGCCAAACAGGAACAGATACGCAGTATTTT. Residues: CASSQTGTDTQYF.